This entry describes one TCR beta chain. What it binds is unknown. TCRdb's copy holds only in-frame clones and misses some; the assay was immunoSEQ multiplex PCR. The table includes 250,000 to 350,000 clones, approximately 91% detected once. This sample is drawn from a study of cytomegalovirus exposure and HLA in healthy donors. Study-wide results and limits: The investigators catalogued 150 to 200 TCR beta chains as cytomegalovirus-associated. Most observed TCR sequences were rare, whereas some public TCRs were detected in many donors.

The J segment lost 0 bases and the V segment lost 4 bases, leaving 9 bases of the junction unmatched. The CDR3 sequence is 16 residues long. CDR1 is SGHKS, CDR2 YYEKEE, per germline (reference sequence). This TCR was sampled from a man aged 30 to 45 in good health and CMV-seronegative. The chain couples TRBV5-5 to TRBJ2-7, with 8 bases identical to TRBD2. The sequenced sample consisted of PBMCs. The chain's CDR3 is CASSDAGGRSSYEQYF. CDR3 sequence (DNA): TGTGCCAGCAGCGACGCGGGGGGCCGAAGCTCCTACGAGCAGTACTTC.